There are a few counts of the clone carrying this TCR beta chain. Its antigen is unidentified. From germline, CDR1 is MNHEY and CDR2 SVGAGI. The length of the CDR3 is 14 residues. V dropped 4 bases and J dropped 2; count of bases not matched to a gene: 2. ViraFEST expansion of antigen-specific CD4+ T cells with viral peptide pools preceded sequencing. When ten to eleven days of culture had elapsed, CD4+ T cells were isolated. All participants had two doses of either the BNT162b2 or mRNA-1273 vaccine. No vaccinee had earlier SARS-CoV-2 infection, and nucleocapsid antibodies were negative. Researchers reported culturing a few million PBMC in each well, adding approximately 10 IU/ml IL-2 and 9 to 10 ug/ml peptides. Cultures got half-medium changes with IL-2 on days 3 and 7. The data stem from a study of vaccination effects on CD4 cells after COVID-19. Study results and caveats: Clonal contraction was marked in infection- and vaccine-induced clones late after vaccination.

Profiled with immunoSEQ multiplex PCR; TCRdb holds only in-frame clones, not every one. The table includes some 30,000 clones, roughly four fifths detected once. Source: CD4+ T cells from PBMCs cultured with HCoV-229E spike peptides, taken after COVID-19 vaccination. V and J are TRBV6-5 and TRBJ1-5, with 7 positions matching TRBD1. The origin of this receptor is a human donor who received a COVID-19 vaccine. The CDR3 protein is CASSFTGGNQPQHF. CDR3 nucleotides: TGTGCCAGCAGTTTTACAGGGGGCAATCAGCCCCAGCATTTT.